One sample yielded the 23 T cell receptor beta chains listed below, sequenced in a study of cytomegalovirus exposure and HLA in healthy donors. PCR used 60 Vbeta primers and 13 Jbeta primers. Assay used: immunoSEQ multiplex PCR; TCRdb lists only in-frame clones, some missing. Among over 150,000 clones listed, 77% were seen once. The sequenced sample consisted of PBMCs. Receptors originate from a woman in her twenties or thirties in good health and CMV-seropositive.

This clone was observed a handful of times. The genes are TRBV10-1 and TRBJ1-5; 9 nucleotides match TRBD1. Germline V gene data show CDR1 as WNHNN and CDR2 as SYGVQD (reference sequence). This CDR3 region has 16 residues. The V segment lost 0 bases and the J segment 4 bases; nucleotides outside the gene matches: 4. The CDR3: CASSESRTGVNQPQHF. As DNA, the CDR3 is TGCGCCAGCAGTGAGTCGAGGACAGGGGTAAATCAGCCCCAGCATTTT.

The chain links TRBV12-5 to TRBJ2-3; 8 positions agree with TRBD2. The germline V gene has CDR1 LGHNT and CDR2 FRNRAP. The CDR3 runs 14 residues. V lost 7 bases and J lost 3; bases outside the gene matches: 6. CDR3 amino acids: CASAPPGGTDTQYF. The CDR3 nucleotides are TGTGCTAGTGCCCCCCCGGGAGGGACAGATACGCAGTATTTT.

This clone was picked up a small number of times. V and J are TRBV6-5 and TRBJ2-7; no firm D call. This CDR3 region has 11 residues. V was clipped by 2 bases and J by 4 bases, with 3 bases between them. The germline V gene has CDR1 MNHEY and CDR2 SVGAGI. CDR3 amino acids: CASSYRYEQYF. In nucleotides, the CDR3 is TGTGCCAGCAGTTACCGGTACGAGCAGTACTTC.

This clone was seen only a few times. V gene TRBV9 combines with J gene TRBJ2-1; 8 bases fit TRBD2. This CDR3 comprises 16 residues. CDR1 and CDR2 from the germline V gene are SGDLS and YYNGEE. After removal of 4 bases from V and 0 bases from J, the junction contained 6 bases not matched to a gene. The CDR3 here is CASSLLAGRSYNEQFF. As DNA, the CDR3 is TGTGCCAGCAGCTTATTAGCGGGACGCTCCTACAATGAGCAGTTCTTC. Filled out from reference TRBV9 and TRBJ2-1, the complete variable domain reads DSGVTQTPKHLITATGQRVTLRCSPRSGDLSVYWYQQSLDQGLQFLIQYYNGEERAKGNILERFSAQQFPDLHSELNLSSLELGDSALYFCASSLLAGRSYNEQFFGPGTRLTVL.

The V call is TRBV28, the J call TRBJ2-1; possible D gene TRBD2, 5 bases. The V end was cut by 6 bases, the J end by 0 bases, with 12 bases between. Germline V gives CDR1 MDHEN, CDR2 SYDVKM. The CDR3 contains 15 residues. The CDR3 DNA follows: TGTGCCAGCAGATTGAGCGGATCCTCCTACAATGAGCAGTTCTTC. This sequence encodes CASRLSGSSYNEQFF.

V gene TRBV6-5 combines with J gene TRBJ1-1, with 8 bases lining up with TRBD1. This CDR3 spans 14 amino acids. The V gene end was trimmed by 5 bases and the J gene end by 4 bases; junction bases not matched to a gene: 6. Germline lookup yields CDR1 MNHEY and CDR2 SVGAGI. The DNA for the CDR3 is TGTGCCAGCAGTCCCGGGACAGGAGGCACTGAAGCTTTCTTT. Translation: CASSPGTGGTEAFF.

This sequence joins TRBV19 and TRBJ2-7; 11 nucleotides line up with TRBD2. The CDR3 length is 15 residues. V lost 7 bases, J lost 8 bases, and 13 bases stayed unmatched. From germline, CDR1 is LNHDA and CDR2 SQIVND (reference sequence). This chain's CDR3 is CASKETSGTSSKQYF. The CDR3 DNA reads TGTGCCAGTAAGGAGACTAGCGGGACCTCTTCAAAGCAGTACTTC.

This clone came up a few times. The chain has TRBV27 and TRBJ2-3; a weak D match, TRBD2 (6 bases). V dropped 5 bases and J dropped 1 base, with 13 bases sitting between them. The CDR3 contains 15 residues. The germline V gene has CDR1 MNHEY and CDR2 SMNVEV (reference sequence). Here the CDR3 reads CASSHGEEGTDTQYF. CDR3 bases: TGTGCCAGCAGTCACGGGGAGGAGGGCACAGATACGCAGTATTTT.

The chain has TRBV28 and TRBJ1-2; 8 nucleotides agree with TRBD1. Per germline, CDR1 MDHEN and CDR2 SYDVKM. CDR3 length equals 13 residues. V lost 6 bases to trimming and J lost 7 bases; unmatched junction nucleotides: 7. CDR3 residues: CASRPGGAGGYTF. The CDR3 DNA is TGTGCCAGCAGACCAGGGGGCGCGGGTGGCTACACCTTC.

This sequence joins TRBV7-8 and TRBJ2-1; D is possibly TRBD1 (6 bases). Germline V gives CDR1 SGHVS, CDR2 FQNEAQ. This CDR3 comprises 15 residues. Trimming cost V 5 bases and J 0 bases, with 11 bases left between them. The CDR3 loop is CASSSDRSSYNEQFF. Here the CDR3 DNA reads TGTGCCAGCAGCAGTGACAGGAGCTCCTACAATGAGCAGTTCTTC.

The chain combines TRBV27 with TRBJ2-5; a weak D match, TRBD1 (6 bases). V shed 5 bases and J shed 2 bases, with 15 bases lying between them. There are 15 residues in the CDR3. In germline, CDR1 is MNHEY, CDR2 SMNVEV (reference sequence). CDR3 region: CASSHRTDPQETQYF. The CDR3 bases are TGTGCCAGCAGTCATAGGACAGATCCTCAAGAGACCCAGTACTTC.

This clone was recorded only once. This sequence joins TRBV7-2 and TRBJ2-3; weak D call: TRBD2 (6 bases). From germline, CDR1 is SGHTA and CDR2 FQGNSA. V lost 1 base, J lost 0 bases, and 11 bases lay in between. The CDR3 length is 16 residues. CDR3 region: CASSLVADPSTDTQYF. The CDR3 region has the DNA TGTGCCAGCAGCTTAGTAGCGGACCCAAGCACAGATACGCAGTATTTT.

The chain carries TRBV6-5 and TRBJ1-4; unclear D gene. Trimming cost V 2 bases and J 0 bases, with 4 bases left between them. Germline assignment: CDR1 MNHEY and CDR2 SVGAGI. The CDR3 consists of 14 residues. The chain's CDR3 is CASSYESTNEKLFF. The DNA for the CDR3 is TGTGCCAGCAGTTACGAGTCAACTAATGAAAAACTGTTTTTT.

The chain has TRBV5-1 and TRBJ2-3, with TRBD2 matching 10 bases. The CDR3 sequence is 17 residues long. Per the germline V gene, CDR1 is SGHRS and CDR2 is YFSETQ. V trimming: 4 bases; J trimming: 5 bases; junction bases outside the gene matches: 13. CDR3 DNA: TGCGCCAGCAGCAGTTTAGCGGGAGGTAGAGGGGTAGATACGCAGTATTTT. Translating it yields CASSSLAGGRGVDTQYF.

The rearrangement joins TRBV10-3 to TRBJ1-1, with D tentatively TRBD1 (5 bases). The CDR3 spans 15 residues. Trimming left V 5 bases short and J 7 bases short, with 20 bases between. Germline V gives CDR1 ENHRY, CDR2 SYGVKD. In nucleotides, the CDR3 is TGTGCCATCAGTCCAGCCGGGGGGGTTGGGTTTGAAGCTTTCTTT. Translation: CAISPAGGVGFEAFF.

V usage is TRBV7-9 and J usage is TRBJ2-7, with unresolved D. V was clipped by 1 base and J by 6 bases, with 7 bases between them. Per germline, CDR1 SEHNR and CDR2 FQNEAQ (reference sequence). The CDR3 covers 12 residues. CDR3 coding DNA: TGTGCCAGCAGCTTAGGTTCCAGCGAGCAGTACTTC. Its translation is CASSLGSSEQYF.

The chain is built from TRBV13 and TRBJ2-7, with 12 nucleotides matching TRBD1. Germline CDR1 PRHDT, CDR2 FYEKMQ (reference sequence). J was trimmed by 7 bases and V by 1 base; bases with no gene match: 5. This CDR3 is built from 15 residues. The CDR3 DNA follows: TGTGCCAGCAGCTTAGAGGGACAGGGGGCGCAGGAGCAGTACTTC. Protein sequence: CASSLEGQGAQEQYF.

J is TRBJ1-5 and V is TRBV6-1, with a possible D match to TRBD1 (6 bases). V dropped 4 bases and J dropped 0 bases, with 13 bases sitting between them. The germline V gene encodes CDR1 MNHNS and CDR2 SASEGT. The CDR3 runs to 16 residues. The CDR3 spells CASSARGRYSNQPQHF. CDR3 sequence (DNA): TGTGCCAGCAGTGCCAGGGGACGGTATAGCAATCAGCCCCAGCATTTT.

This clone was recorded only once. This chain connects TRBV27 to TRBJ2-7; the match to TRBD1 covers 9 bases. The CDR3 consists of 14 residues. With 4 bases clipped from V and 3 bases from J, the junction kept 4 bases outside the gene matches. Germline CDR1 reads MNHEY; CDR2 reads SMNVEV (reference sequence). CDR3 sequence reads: CASSSSDRGYEQYF. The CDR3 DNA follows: TGTGCCAGCAGTTCCTCGGACAGGGGCTACGAGCAGTACTTC.

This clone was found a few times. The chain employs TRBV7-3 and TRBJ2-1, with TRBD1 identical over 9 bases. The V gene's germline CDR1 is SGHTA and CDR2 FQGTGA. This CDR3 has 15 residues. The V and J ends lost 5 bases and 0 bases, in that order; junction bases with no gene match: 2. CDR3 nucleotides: TGTGCCAGCAGCCAGACAGGGGGCTCCTACAATGAGCAGTTCTTC. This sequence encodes CASSQTGGSYNEQFF.

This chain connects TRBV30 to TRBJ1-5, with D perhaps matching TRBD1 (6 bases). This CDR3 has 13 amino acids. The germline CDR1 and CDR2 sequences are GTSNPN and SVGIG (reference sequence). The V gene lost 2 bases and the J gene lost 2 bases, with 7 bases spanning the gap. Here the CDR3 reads CAWSRTGNQPQHF. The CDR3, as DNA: TGTGCCTGGAGTAGGACAGGCAATCAGCCCCAGCATTTT.

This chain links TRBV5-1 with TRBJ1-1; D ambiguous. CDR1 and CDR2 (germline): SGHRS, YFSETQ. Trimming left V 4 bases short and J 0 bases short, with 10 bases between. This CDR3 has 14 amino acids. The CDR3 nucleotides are TGCGCCAGCAGCCCCGGGGTGATGAACACTGAAGCTTTCTTT. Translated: CASSPGVMNTEAFF.

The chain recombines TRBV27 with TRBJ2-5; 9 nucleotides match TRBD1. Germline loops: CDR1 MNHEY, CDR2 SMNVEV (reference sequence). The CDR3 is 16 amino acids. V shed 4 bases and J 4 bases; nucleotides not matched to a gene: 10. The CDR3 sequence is CASSWGRTGVLETQYF. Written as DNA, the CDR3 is TGTGCCAGCAGTTGGGGGAGGACAGGGGTCCTAGAGACCCAGTACTTC.